One sample yielded the 3 T cell receptor beta chains listed below, sequenced in a study of CD8 T cells in ankylosing spondylitis. Their recognized antigens are unknown. TCRdb passed the 5' RACE reads through MiXCR, listing each CDR3 protein once. Of some 220,000 distinct CDR3 sequences in the sample, roughly 6.6% were seen once. The study, taken as a whole, reports: Ankylosing spondylitis blood seemed to carry a telltale TCR beta motif made of under 10 highly homologous variants.

Sequences were obtained from blood, either unsorted or a sorted T cell fraction (not recorded which). Receptors were obtained from a male donor with ankylosing spondylitis.

On this clonotype: A clone one base away is much larger, so this may be a read error. The gene calls are TRBV2 and TRBJ1-5, with D hard to call. From germline, CDR1 is SNHLY and CDR2 FYNNEI. V was cut by 6 bases and J by 7 bases, with 16 bases left in between. This CDR3 region has 14 residues. CDR3 sequence reads: CASRTQAVRQPQHF. In DNA, the CDR3 is TGTGCCAGCAGGACCCAGGCGGTTCGGCAGCCCCAGCATTTT.

At least ten counts were recorded for this clonotype. The V call is TRBV7-9, the J call TRBJ2-2; D may be TRBD1 or TRBD2 (5 bases each). Trimming removed 3 bases at V and 0 bases at J, with 11 bases between. Germline values: CDR1 SEHNR, CDR2 FQNEAQ (reference sequence). The CDR3 sequence is 16 residues long. The CDR3 DNA reads TGTGCCAGCAGCTTTGACCGGGGCGCGAACACCGGGGAGCTGTTTTTT. Translating gives CASSFDRGANTGELFF.

The V call is TRBV7-9, the J call TRBJ1-1, with D hard to call. The CDR3 has 14 amino acids. V lost 1 base to trimming and J lost 0 bases, with 6 bases between them. The germline CDR1 and CDR2 sequences are SEHNR and FQNEAQ (reference sequence). The DNA for the CDR3 is TGTGCCAGCAGCTTAGACGGGTTGAACACTGAAGCTTTCTTT. As protein: CASSLDGLNTEAFF.